This T cell receptor beta chain stems from a study of human T cells and chemical hapten exposure. Stated time point: patch test 2, 6 weeks after DPC sensitization. Treatment noted: therapeutic diphenylcyclopropenone sensitization with weekly scalp DPC. The V end was cut by 7 bases, the J end by 2 bases, with 18 bases between. CDR3 length equals 15 residues. Germline CDR1 is SGHVS and CDR2 is FQNEAQ. This clonotype was picked up a small number of times. TCRdb passed the RACE reads through MiXCR, listing each CDR3 protein once. The data show fewer than 150,000 distinct CDR3 sequences, approximately 10% seen once.

Sequenced here: whole blood, sampled in connection with sensitization to the hapten diphenylcyclopropenone (DPC). The source of this sequence is a woman aged 50 to 65 with alopecia areata. Some clones in this sample may be carry-over from other donors' samples. The chain is built from TRBV7-8 and TRBJ2-7; no firm D call. CDR3: CASTKGLVGTYEQYF. In DNA, the CDR3 is TGTGCCAGCACCAAAGGTCTAGTTGGCACCTACGAGCAGTACTTC. Full variable domain (outside the CDR3, taken from reference TRBV7-8 and TRBJ2-7): GAGVSQSPRYKVAKRGQDVALRCDPISGHVSLFWYQQALGQGPEFLTYFQNEAQLDKSGLPSDRFFAERPEGSVSTLKIQRTQQEDSAVYLCASTKGLVGTYEQYFGPGTRLTVT.